Listed below are T cell receptor beta chains from one sample, sequenced in a study of PD-1 blockade in classical Hodgkin lymphoma. Some clones are missing from TCRdb's copy, which holds only in-frame ones; the method was immunoSEQ multiplex PCR. The sample holds roughly 30,000 clones, about 82% seen once. Sample: CD4+ T cells from blood, taken before the fourth cycle of nivolumab. The source of these receptors is a human donor with classical Hodgkin lymphoma. The CDR3 runs from the conserved cysteine through the conserved F or W. Fields, in order: D gene, clone size, J gene, V gene, CDR3 protein, CDR3 DNA. A D gene is named only where the DNA matches it firmly. The size entry is marked missing in some rows and otherwise reads once, few, many or a size class.

NA once TRBJ1-1 TRBV18 CASSPGTGTEAFF TGTGCCAGCTCACCCGGGACTGGCACTGAAGCTTTCTTT
NA few TRBJ1-2 TRBV2 CASSPNYGYTF TGTGCCAGCAGTCCTAACTATGGCTACACCTTC
TRBD2 NA TRBJ2-3 TRBV2 CANRGGPAGTQYF TGTGCCAACCGGGGGGGGCCCGCCGGGACGCAGTATTTT
NA NA TRBJ1-4 TRBV28 CASKLAGVEGLFF TGTGCCAGCAAACTGGCGGGGGTGGAAGGACTGTTTTTT
NA NA TRBJ1-2 TRBV11-2 CASSLDTGYGYTF TGTGCCAGCAGCTTAGATACGGGGTATGGCTACACCTTC
NA once TRBJ1-5 TRBV18 CASSGVPRWDNQPQHF TGTGCCAGCTCAGGGGTACCCCGTTGGGATAATCAGCCCCAGCATTTT
TRBD2 once TRBJ2-3 TRBV7-2 CASSFSGTDTQYF TGTGCCAGCAGCTTTAGCGGGACAGATACGCAGTATTTT
TRBD2 NA TRBJ2-7 TRBV5-1 CASSATSGGTYEQYF TGCGCCAGCAGCGCGACTAGCGGGGGAACCTACGAGCAGTACTTC
NA few TRBJ1-5 TRBV7-9 CASSLDSSNQPQHF TGTGCCAGCAGCTTAGACAGTAGCAATCAGCCCCAGCATTTT
TRBD1 NA TRBJ1-2 TRBV5-1 CASSPGQGQGYTF TGCGCCAGCAGCCCAGGACAGGGGCAAGGCTACACCTTC
TRBD2 NA TRBJ2-2 TRBV5-1 CASSLGGLEGTGELFF TGCGCCAGCAGCTTGGGAGGACTAGAGGGCACCGGGGAGCTGTTTTTT
NA few TRBJ1-2 TRBV5-5 CASSLGGDYGYTF TGTGCCAGCAGCTTGGGGGGCGACTATGGCTACACCTTC
TRBD1 NA TRBJ1-4 TRBV5-1 CASSPQGTGEKLFF TGCGCCAGCAGCCCACAGGGGACAGGTGAAAAACTGTTTTTT
NA NA TRBJ1-1 TRBV6-1 CASRWGRLNTEAFF TGTGCCAGTCGATGGGGACGGTTGAACACTGAAGCTTTCTTT
NA few TRBJ1-2 TRBV5-1 CASSLSPGGRGYTF TGCGCCAGCAGCTTGTCCCCAGGAGGAAGGGGCTACACCTTC
TRBD2 NA TRBJ2-3 TRBV10-3 CAISESVEYRTRGTQYF TGTGCCATCAGTGAGTCAGTAGAATATCGGACTAGGGGTACGCAGTATTTT
NA NA TRBJ2-7 TRBV7-9 CASSPMTGEGHEQYF TGTGCCAGCAGCCCAATGACAGGGGAGGGACACGAGCAGTACTTC
NA NA TRBJ1-2 TRBV19 CASTQNDLYGSNYGYTF TGTGCCAGTACCCAAAATGACCTCTACGGCAGTAACTATGGCTACACCTTC
TRBD2 NA TRBJ2-1 TRBV7-9 CASSTSGGGNEQFF TGTGCCAGCAGCACTAGCGGGGGAGGGAATGAGCAGTTCTTC
NA few TRBJ1-4 TRBV21-1 CASSKGANPRALNEKLFF TGTGCCAGCAGCAAAGGGGCGAATCCCAGGGCCTTAAATGAAAAACTGTTTTTT
NA NA TRBJ2-3 TRBV6-6 CASSYSEDTQYF TGTGCCAGCAGTTACTCGGAAGATACGCAGTATTTT
TRBD1 once TRBJ2-7 TRBV5-1 CASSSSAGTASYEQYF TGCGCCAGCAGCTCAAGCGCCGGGACAGCCTCCTACGAGCAGTACTTC
NA few TRBJ2-7 TRBV10-3 CAISDGEPGDEQYF TGTGCCATCAGTGATGGTGAACCTGGCGACGAGCAGTACTTC
NA NA TRBJ2-5 TRBV29-1 CSVDQGFGTQYF TGCAGCGTTGATCAGGGATTTGGGACCCAGTACTTC
TRBD2 NA TRBJ2-1 TRBV7-6 CASSLRTSGGGDEQFF TGTGCCAGCAGCCTGCGGACTAGCGGGGGGGGCGATGAGCAGTTCTTC
NA once TRBJ2-2 TRBV28 CASSLMTGPTGELFF TGTGCCAGCAGTCTGATGACAGGCCCCACCGGGGAGCTGTTTTTT
TRBD2 NA TRBJ2-7 TRBV15 CATSPGLVFPEQYF TGTGCCACCTCCCCGGGACTAGTTTTTCCCGAGCAGTACTTC
NA NA TRBJ2-5 TRBV19 CASSIGIGETQYF TGTGCCAGTAGTATAGGGATTGGAGAGACCCAGTACTTC
NA NA TRBJ1-3 TRBV5-5 CASSLGPLSSGNTIYF TGTGCCAGCAGCTTGGGACCCTTGAGCTCTGGAAACACCATATATTTT
NA NA TRBJ1-1 TRBV5-1 CASSGTGTSATEAFF TGCGCCAGCAGCGGAACCGGGACATCGGCCACTGAAGCTTTCTTT
NA NA TRBJ2-3 TRBV19 CASSIRQGGGTDTQYF TGTGCCAGTAGTATACGGCAGGGTGGAGGGACAGATACGCAGTATTTT
NA few TRBJ1-5 TRBV7-8 CASSLTKDQPQHF TGTGCCAGCAGCTTAACAAAGGATCAGCCCCAGCATTTT
NA NA TRBJ2-7 TRBV11-3 CARRGPEDEQYF TGTGCCCGGCGGGGCCCGGAGGACGAGCAGTACTTC
NA NA TRBJ1-2 TRBV6-5 CASSYLQNYGYTF TGTGCCAGCAGTTATTTACAGAACTATGGCTACACCTTC
NA NA TRBJ1-3 TRBV5-1 CASSLAGGNTIYF TGCGCCAGCAGCTTGGCCGGAGGAAACACCATATATTTT
NA NA TRBJ2-2 TRBV5-1 CASSFINPGELFF TGCGCCAGCAGCTTCATAAACCCCGGGGAGCTGTTTTTT
NA NA TRBJ2-5 TRBV5-1 CASSPGTGQFPGETQYF TGCGCCAGCAGCCCGGGGACGGGACAATTTCCTGGGGAGACCCAGTACTTC
TRBD1 NA TRBJ2-2 TRBV5-1 CASGQGTKSGELFF TGCGCCAGCGGACAGGGCACGAAGTCCGGGGAGCTGTTTTTT
TRBD2 NA TRBJ2-2 TRBV4-1 CASSQEQTSGRSSAGELFF TGCGCCAGCAGCCAAGAGCAGACTAGCGGTCGTTCATCCGCCGGGGAGCTGTTTTTT
TRBD1 NA TRBJ1-1 TRBV7-9 CASSPPRGRGVLKAFF TGTGCCAGCAGCCCGCCGAGGGGGCGAGGCGTGCTGAAAGCTTTCTTT
NA NA TRBJ1-4 TRBV19 CASSLGTTNEKLFF TGTGCCAGTAGCCTAGGGACAACTAATGAAAAACTGTTTTTT
NA NA TRBJ1-1 TRBV5-1 CASSLSGQGMNTEAFF TGCGCCAGCAGCTTGTCGGGACAAGGAATGAACACTGAAGCTTTCTTT
NA few TRBJ2-5 TRBV5-1 CASSSGGPQETQYF TGCGCCAGCAGCTCCGGGGGGCCGCAAGAGACCCAGTACTTC
NA NA TRBJ1-2 TRBV28 CASSLGDTYGYTF TGTGCCAGCAGTTTGGGGGACACCTATGGCTACACCTTC
NA few TRBJ1-5 TRBV5-1 CASSVGGAEPQHF TGCGCCAGCAGCGTGGGTGGCGCGGAGCCCCAGCATTTT
NA NA TRBJ2-6 TRBV5-1 CASSLAGANVLTF TGCGCCAGCAGCTTGGCCGGTGCCAACGTCCTGACTTTC
NA NA TRBJ2-5 TRBV5-1 CASSNLGGAGETQYF TGCGCCAGCAGCAACCTAGGGGGGGCAGGGGAGACCCAGTACTTC
TRBD1 NA TRBJ1-5 TRBV5-1 CASSIGTDNQPQHF TGCGCCAGCAGCATCGGGACAGATAATCAGCCCCAGCATTTT